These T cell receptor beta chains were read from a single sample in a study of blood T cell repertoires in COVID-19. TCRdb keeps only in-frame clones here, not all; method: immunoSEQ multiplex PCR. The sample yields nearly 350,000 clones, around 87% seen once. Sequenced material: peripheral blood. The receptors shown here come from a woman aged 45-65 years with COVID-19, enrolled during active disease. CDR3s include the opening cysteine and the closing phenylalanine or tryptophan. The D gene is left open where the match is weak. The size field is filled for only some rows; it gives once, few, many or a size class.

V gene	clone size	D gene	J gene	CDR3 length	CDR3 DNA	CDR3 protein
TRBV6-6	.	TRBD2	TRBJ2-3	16	TGTGCCAGCAGTTATTTAGCGGGACCTGGCACAGATACGCAGTATTTT	CASSYLAGPGTDTQYF
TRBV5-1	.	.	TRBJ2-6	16	TGCGCCAGCAGCTTGGCCGCAGGGTCTGGGGCCAACGTCCTGACTTTC	CASSLAAGSGANVLTF
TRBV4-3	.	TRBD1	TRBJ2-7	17	TGCGCCAGCAGCCAACCTGCCACCCACAGGGGTTCGGTCGAGCAGTACTTC	CASSQPATHRGSVEQYF
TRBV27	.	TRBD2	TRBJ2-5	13	TGTGCCAGCAGTATGGGACTATGGGAGACCCAGTACTTC	CASSMGLWETQYF
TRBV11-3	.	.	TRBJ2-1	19	TGTGCCAGCAGCTTAGAGGGCCCCCCGTGGACAGAAAACTACAATGAGCAGTTCTTC	CASSLEGPPWTENYNEQFF
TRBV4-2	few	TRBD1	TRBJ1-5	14	TGTGCCAGCAGCCAAGACAGGGGGCAACAGCCCCAGCATTTT	CASSQDRGQQPQHF
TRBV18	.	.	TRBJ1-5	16	TGTGCCAGCTCACCTCAGGCTAAGGCCCCAGGACAGCCCCAGCATTTT	CASSPQAKAPGQPQHF
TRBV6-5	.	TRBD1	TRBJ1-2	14	TGTGCCAGCAGGCGCGGACAGGGAGGAGGAAGCTACACCTTC	CASRRGQGGGSYTF
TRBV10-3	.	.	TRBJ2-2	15	TGTGCCATCAGTGAGTCTGCAGGGAACACCGGGGAGCTGTTTTTT	CAISESAGNTGELFF
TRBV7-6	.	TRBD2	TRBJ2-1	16	TGTGCCAGCAGCTTAGCCCTTAGCGGGAGGCTCAATGAGCAGTTCTTC	CASSLALSGRLNEQFF
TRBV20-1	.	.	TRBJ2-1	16	TGCAGTGCTAGTCCGCCAGCGGCTAGCTCCTACAATGAGCAGTTCTTC	CSASPPAASSYNEQFF
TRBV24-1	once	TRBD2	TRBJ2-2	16	TGTGCCACCAACTCGGTTGGCGGGAGAAACACCGGGGAGCTGTTTTTT	CATNSVGGRNTGELFF
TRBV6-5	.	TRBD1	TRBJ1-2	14	TGTGCCAGCAGAAGACAGGGGCTTTATTATGGCTACACCTTC	CASRRQGLYYGYTF
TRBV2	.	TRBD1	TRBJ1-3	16	TGTGCCAGCACCCCCCAAGGGGGCCTCGGTGGAAACACCATATATTTT	CASTPQGGLGGNTIYF
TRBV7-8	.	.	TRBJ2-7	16	TGTGCCAGCAGCACCCGGACAGCCATCGGGTCCTACGAGCAGTACTTC	CASSTRTAIGSYEQYF
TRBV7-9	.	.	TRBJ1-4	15	TGTGCCAGCAGCTCGATAGGTGGGCTTAATGAAAAACTGTTTTTT	CASSSIGGLNEKLFF
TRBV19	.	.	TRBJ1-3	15	TGTGCCAGTAGTATATCCGGGATGACTGGAAACACCATATATTTT	CASSISGMTGNTIYF
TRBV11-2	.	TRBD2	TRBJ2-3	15	TGTGCCAGCAGCTTGGGGACTAGCAGCACAGATACGCAGTATTTT	CASSLGTSSTDTQYF
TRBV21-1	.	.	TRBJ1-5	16	TGTGCCAGCAGCAATCGTCTTGGGGCCTACAATCAGCCCCAGCATTTT	CASSNRLGAYNQPQHF
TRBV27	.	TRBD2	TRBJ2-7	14	TGTGCCAGCACCTTTAGCGGGTCTATCTACGAGCAGTACTTC	CASTFSGSIYEQYF
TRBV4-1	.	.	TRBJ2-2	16	TGCGCCAGCAGCCAAGAGGCTCGGGCGGGTCCCGGGGAGCTGTTTTTT	CASSQEARAGPGELFF
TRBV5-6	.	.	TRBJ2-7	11	TGTGCCAGCAGCTTGGCATACGAGCAGTACTTC	CASSLAYEQYF
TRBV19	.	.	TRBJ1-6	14	TGTGCCAGCCATTTCAGCTCCTATAATTCACCCCTCCACTTT	CASHFSSYNSPLHF
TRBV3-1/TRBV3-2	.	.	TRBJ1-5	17	TGTGCCAGCAGCCAAGAAGGCGGGGGTTATAGCAATCAGCCCCAGCATTTT	CASSQEGGGYSNQPQHF
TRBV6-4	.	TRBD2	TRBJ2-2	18	TGTGCCAGCAGCAAAGGACTAGCGGGTATCGCGAACACCGGGGAGCTGTTTTTT	CASSKGLAGIANTGELFF
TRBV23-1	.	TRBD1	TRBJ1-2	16	TGCGCCAGCACCTCACCCAGACAGGGCAATAACTATGGCTACACCTTC	CASTSPRQGNNYGYTF
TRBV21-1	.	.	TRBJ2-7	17	TGTGCCAGCAGCGCCCCCGGGAGCCGAGCCCTCCCCTACGAGCAGTACTTC	CASSAPGSRALPYEQYF
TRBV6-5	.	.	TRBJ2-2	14	TGTGCCAGCAGTTACAGAGGAGACACCGGGGAGCTGTTTTTT	CASSYRGDTGELFF
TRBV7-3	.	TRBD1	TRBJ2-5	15	TGTGCCAGCAGCTTAACGGGACAGGGGACAGAGACCCAGTACTTC	CASSLTGQGTETQYF
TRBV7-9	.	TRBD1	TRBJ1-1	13	TGTGCCAGCAGCTTAGGGGACAGAGGAGAAGCTTTCTTT	CASSLGDRGEAFF
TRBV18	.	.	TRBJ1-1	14	TGTGCCAGCTCACCCCAATCCAGGGGCCCTGAAGCTTTCTTT	CASSPQSRGPEAFF
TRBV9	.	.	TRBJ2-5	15	TGTGCCAGCAGCGGGTCGGGACTCGAAAAAGAGACCCAGTACTTC	CASSGSGLEKETQYF
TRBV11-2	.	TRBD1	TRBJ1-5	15	TGTGCCAGCAGCCAAGACAGGGGCCCAGGTCAGCCCCAGCATTTT	CASSQDRGPGQPQHF
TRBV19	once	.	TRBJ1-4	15	TGTGCCAGCCGCCTCCGGGGTTCGACGTGGGAAAAACTGTTTTTT	CASRLRGSTWEKLFF
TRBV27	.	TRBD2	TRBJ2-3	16	TGTGCCAGCAGTCCACAGACTAGCGGGATCCCAGATACGCAGTATTTT	CASSPQTSGIPDTQYF
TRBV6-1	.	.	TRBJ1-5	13	TGTGCCAGCAGTGAGATAGGGAGGCAGCCCCAGCATTTT	CASSEIGRQPQHF
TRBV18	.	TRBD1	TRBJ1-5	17	TGTGCCAGCTCCCCCCCTAGGACAGGGGGCAACAATCAGCCCCAGCATTTT	CASSPPRTGGNNQPQHF
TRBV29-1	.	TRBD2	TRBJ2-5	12	TGCAGCGTGTTAGCGGGGCGGGAGACCCAGTACTTC	CSVLAGRETQYF
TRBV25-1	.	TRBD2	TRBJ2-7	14	TGTGCCAGCAGCGCTAGCGGGAGGAGCTACGAGCAGTACTTC	CASSASGRSYEQYF